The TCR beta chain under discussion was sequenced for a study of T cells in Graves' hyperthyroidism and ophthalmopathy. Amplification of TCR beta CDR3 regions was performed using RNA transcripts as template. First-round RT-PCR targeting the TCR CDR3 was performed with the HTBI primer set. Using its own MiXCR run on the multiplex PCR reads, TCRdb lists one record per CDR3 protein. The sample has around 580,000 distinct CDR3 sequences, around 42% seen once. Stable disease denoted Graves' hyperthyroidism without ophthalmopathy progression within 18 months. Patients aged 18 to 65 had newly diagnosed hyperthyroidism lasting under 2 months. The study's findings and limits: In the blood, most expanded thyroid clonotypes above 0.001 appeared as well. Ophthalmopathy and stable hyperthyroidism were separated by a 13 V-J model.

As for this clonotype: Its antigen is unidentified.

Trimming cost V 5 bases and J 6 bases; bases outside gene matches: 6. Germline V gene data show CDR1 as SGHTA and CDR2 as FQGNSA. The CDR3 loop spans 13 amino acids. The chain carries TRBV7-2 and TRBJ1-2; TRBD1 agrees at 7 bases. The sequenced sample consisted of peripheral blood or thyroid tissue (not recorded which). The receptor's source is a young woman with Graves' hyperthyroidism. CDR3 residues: CASSIDRVNGYTF. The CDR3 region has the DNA TGTGCCAGCAGCATAGACAGGGTCAATGGCTACACCTTC.